The rows below give T cell receptor beta chains drawn from one sample of a study of T cells in Graves' hyperthyroidism and ophthalmopathy. A single record per CDR3 protein comes from TCRdb applying MiXCR to the multiplex PCR reads. The repertoire holds around 490,000 distinct CDR3 sequences, less than 20% seen once, with 47% in the top ten. Sequencing used blood. The origin of the receptors is a man aged 35 to 55 with Graves' ophthalmopathy. Each CDR3 is given with its conserved first and last residue. Fields, in order: clone size, D gene, J gene, V gene, CDR3 protein, CDR3 DNA. A D gene is named only where the DNA matches it firmly. Where a row states a size, it is once, few, many or the class of an expanded clone; other rows omit it.

many NA TRBJ1-6 TRBV6-1 CASSEANLWGGARNSPLHF TGTGCCAGCAGTGAAGCAAACCTATGGGGGGGGGCGCGAAATTCACCCCTCCACTTT
few NA TRBJ1-2 TRBV30 CAWKGEGGYTF TGTGCCTGGAAGGGGGAAGGTGGCTACACCTTC
NA NA TRBJ2-7 TRBV19 CASSDHRGQAIYEQYF TGTGCCAGTAGTGACCACCGAGGGCAGGCGATCTACGAGCAGTACTTC
few TRBD2 TRBJ2-2 TRBV7-3 CASRKPGTSGNIGELFF TGTGCCAGCAGGAAACCCGGGACTAGCGGGAATATCGGGGAGCTGTTTTTT
NA TRBD2 TRBJ2-1 TRBV6-2/TRBV6-3 CASSYGRVNEQFF TGTGCCAGCAGTTACGGGAGGGTGAATGAGCAGTTCTTC
few NA TRBJ2-5 TRBV6-2/TRBV6-3 CASSVPQETQYF TGTGCCAGCAGTGTCCCACAGGAGACCCAGTACTTC
few NA TRBJ2-6 TRBV5-5 CASSWDYIYTFSGANVLTF TGTGCCAGCAGCTGGGATTACATCTACACCTTCTCTGGGGCCAACGTCCTGACTTTC
few NA TRBJ2-2 TRBV9 CASSVRVGSNTGELFF TGTGCCAGCAGCGTTCGGGTCGGGAGCAATACCGGGGAGCTGTTTTTT
NA TRBD2 TRBJ2-1 TRBV5-4 CASTKMTSIGYNEQFF TGTGCCAGCACTAAAATGACTAGCATAGGGTACAATGAGCAGTTCTTC
NA NA TRBJ2-7 TRBV10-3 CATVAQGPFEQYF TGTGCCACCGTGGCGCAGGGGCCTTTCGAGCAGTACTTC
many TRBD1 TRBJ2-2 TRBV5-1 CASRNRTGNRNTGELFF TGCGCCAGCAGGAACCGGACAGGGAACAGGAACACCGGGGAGCTGTTTTTT